This TCR beta chain was sequenced in a study of T cell responses to AZD1222 COVID-19 vaccine. The protocol was immunoSEQ multiplex PCR, while the TCRdb copy is restricted to in-frame clones and leaves out a portion. The table has fewer than 120,000 clones, approximately 85% seen once. Study-wide results and caveats: Within unmutated variant regions lay the reported targets of nearly half of spike-specific TCRs.

With V trimmed by 3 bases and J by 7 bases, 4 bases remained unmatched. The CDR3 is made up of 15 amino acids. Germline V lookup: CDR1 SGHTS, CDR2 YDEGEE. Regarding this clone: Its target is not known.

The sequence derives from an adult in good health. The chain links TRBV5-8 to TRBJ2-3, with 14 bases that match TRBD2. Sequencing used peripheral blood, obtained on day 0 of AZD1222 vaccination. The CDR3 DNA sequence: TGTGCCAGCAGCTGGACTAGCGGGGGGCTAAATACGCAGTATTTT. Translated: CASSWTSGGLNTQYF. Full variable domain (outside the CDR3, taken from reference TRBV5-8 and TRBJ2-3): EAGVTQSPTHLIKTRGQQATLRCSPISGHTSVYWYQQALGLGLQFLLWYDEGEERNRGNFPPRFSGRQFPNYSSELNVNALELEDSALYLCASSWTSGGLNTQYFGPGTRLTVL.